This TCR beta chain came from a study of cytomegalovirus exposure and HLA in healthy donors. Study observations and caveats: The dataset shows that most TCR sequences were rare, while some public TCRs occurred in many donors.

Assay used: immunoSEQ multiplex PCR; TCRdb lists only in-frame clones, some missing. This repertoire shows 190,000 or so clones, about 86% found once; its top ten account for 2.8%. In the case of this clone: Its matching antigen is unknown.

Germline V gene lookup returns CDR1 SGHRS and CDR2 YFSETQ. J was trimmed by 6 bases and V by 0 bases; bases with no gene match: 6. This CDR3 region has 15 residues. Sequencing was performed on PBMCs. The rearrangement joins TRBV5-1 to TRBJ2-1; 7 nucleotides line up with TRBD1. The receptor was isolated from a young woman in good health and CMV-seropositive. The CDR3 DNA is TGCGCCAGCAGCTTGGCCCCTACAGGGGCCAATGAGCAGTTCTTC. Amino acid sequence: CASSLAPTGANEQFF.